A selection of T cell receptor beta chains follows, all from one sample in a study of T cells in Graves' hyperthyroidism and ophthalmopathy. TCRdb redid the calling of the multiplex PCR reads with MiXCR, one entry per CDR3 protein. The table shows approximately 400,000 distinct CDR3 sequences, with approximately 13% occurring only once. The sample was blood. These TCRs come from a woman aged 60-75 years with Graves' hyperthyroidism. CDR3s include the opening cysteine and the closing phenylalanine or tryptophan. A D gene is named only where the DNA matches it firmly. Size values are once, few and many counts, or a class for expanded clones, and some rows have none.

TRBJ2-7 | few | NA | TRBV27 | TGTGCCAGCAGCCGACAGGAGAACTCCTACGAGCAGTACTTC | CASSRQENSYEQYF
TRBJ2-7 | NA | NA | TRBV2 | TGTGCCAGCGGGATATACGAGCAGTACTTC | CASGIYEQYF
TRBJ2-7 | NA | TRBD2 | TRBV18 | TGTGCCAGCTCAGCTGGACTAGCGGGAGTATCGGACCCCTACGAGCAGTACTTC | CASSAGLAGVSDPYEQYF
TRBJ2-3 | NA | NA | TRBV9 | TGTGCCAGCAGCGTGGACCACACAGATACGCAGTATTTT | CASSVDHTDTQYF
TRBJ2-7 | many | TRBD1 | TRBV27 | TGTGCCAGCAGTTTCTGGGACAGGATCTACGAGCAGTACTTC | CASSFWDRIYEQYF
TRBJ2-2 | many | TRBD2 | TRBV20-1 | TGCAGTGCTAGAGTTAGCGGGGACACCGGGGAGCTGTTTTTT | CSARVSGDTGELFF
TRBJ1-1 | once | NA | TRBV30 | TGTGCCATAGAGCGGGGGAGGAACACTGAAGCTTTCTTT | CAIERGRNTEAFF
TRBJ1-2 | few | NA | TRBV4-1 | TGCGCCAGCAGCCAAGAGGCCAGAGAGACGTATGGCTACACCTTC | CASSQEARETYGYTF
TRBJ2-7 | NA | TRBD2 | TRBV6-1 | TGTGCCAGCAGTGAAAGTAGTAGCGGGAGGGCCTACGAGCAGTACTTC | CASSESSSGRAYEQYF
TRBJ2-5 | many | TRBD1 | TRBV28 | TGTGCCAGCGGAGAGACAGGGATCTTGACCCAGTACTTC | CASGETGILTQYF
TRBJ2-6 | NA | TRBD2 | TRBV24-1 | TGTGCCACCGGGGAGGGCTCTGGGGCCAACGTCCTGACTTTC | CATGEGSGANVLTF
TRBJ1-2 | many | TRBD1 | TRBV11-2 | TGTGCCAGCAGCACGGACAGGGTGTCCTATGGCTACACCTTC | CASSTDRVSYGYTF
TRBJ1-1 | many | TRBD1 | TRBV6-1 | TGTGCCAGCAGCGGAGGACAGGGGGCTGATTTGAACACTGAAGCTTTCTTT | CASSGGQGADLNTEAFF
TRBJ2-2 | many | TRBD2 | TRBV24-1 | TGTGCCACCAGTGATTTGGGGGCGGGAGAAGACACCGGGGAGCTGTTTTTT | CATSDLGAGEDTGELFF
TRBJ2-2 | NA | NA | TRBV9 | TGTGCCAGCAGCGTAGAGTGGTATAGCGGTTTCGGGGAGCTGTTTTTT | CASSVEWYSGFGELFF
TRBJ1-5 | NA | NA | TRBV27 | TGTGCCAGCAGCGGCGGGAATAGCAATCAGCCCCAGCATTTT | CASSGGNSNQPQHF
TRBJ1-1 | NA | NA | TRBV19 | TGTGCCAGTAGTAGGGCGCCGACAGTACTCACTGAAGCTTTCTTT | CASSRAPTVLTEAFF
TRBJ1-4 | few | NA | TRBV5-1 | TGCGCCAGCAGCTTAGGGGTGAAGGGTGAAAAACTGTTTTTT | CASSLGVKGEKLFF
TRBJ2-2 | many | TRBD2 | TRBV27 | TGTGCCAGCACCGCAGCGGGAGGGAACACCGGGGAGCTGTTTTTT | CASTAAGGNTGELFF
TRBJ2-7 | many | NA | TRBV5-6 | TGTGCCAGCAGCGCCGGGTTTGGGCGGGACTACGAGCAGTACTTC | CASSAGFGRDYEQYF
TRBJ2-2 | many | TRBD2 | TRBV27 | TGTGCCAGCAGTTTATCTCCGGGACTACCTTACACACGCGGGGAGCTGTTTTTT | CASSLSPGLPYTRGELFF
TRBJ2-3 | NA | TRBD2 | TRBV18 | TGTGCCAGCTCACCGCTAGCGGGAGGGCCTGGAGATACGCAGTATTTT | CASSPLAGGPGDTQYF
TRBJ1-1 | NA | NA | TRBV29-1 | TGCAGCGTTGTAGGTGCGAACACTGAAGCTTTCTTT | CSVVGANTEAFF
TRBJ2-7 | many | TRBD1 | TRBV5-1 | TGCGCCAGCAGCTTGGGTGGGACAGACCCCTACGAGCAGTACTTC | CASSLGGTDPYEQYF
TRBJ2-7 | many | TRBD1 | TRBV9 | TGTGCCAGCAGCGTATCTCCGGACAGGGGTTACGAGCAGTACTTC | CASSVSPDRGYEQYF
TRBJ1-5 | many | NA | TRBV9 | TGTGCCAGCAGCGTAGGAGAGCTGGAGCCCCAGCATTTT | CASSVGELEPQHF
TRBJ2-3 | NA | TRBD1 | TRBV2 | TGTGCCAGCAGTCAGTATGGGGGACAGCTCACAGATACGCAGTATTTT | CASSQYGGQLTDTQYF
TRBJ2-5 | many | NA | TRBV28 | TGTGCCAGCAGTTCCGGGCAGGCGATAGAAGAGACCCAGTACTTC | CASSSGQAIEETQYF
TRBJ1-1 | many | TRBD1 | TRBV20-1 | TGCAGTGCTAGGGACAGGGGCAACACTGAAGCTTTCTTT | CSARDRGNTEAFF
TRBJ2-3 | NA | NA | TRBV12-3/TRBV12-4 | TGTGCCAGCAGTTTTACCGGCACAGATACGCAGTATTTT | CASSFTGTDTQYF
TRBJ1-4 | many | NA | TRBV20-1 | TGCAGTGCTTTGGAGGGGACTAATGAAAAACTGTTTTTT | CSALEGTNEKLFF
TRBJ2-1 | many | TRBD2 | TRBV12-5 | TGTGCTAGTGGTCCAGGAGGGACTAGCGGGTACAATGAGCAGTTCTTC | CASGPGGTSGYNEQFF
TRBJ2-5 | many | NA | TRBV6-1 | TGTGCCAGCAGTGAAAAGGGGATCTCGGAGACCCAGTACTTC | CASSEKGISETQYF
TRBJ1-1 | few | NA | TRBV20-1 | TGCAGTGCTTCATCCTATTTGAACACTGAAGCTTTCTTT | CSASSYLNTEAFF
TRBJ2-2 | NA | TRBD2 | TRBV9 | TGTGCCAGCAGCATACGGGGGGTGGGCACCGGGGAGCTGTTTTTT | CASSIRGVGTGELFF
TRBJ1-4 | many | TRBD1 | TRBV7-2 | TGTGCCAGCAGCTCGACAGGGGGGAGATATGAAAAACTGTTTTTT | CASSSTGGRYEKLFF
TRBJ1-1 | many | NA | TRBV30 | TGTGCCTGGAGCCGAACAGAGAACACTGAAGCTTTCTTT | CAWSRTENTEAFF
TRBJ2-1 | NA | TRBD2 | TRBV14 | TGTGCCAGCAGCCAAGACTGGACTAGCGGCCGTGAGCAGTTCTTC | CASSQDWTSGREQFF
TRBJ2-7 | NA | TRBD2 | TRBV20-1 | TGCAGCCTCCCAACTGGGGGGGGCGAGCAGTACTTC | CSLPTGGGEQYF
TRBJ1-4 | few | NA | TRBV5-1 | TGCGCCAGCAGCTTGGGGGGCAGGACCGGGTTTAAAGAAAAACTGTTTTTT | CASSLGGRTGFKEKLFF
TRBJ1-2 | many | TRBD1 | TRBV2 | TGTGCCAGCAGCCGGGACAGGGGAACATATGGCTACACCTTC | CASSRDRGTYGYTF
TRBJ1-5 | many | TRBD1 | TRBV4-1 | TGCGCCAGCAGCCTCACAGGGGTTCAAGGTCAGCCCCAGCATTTT | CASSLTGVQGQPQHF
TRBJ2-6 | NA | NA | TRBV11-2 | TGTGCCAGCAGCTTATCTTACCCAGGCCCGGCCAACGTCCTGACTTTC | CASSLSYPGPANVLTF
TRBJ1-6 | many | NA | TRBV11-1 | TGTGCCAGCAGCTTTCTGGACACCAATTCACCCCTCCACTTT | CASSFLDTNSPLHF
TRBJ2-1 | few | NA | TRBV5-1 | TGCGCCAGCAGCTTGGCAGGGCTCGACTACAATGAGCAGTTCTTC | CASSLAGLDYNEQFF
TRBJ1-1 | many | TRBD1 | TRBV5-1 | TGCGCCAGCAGCGAACAGGGGGGAAAGGACACTGAAGCTTTCTTT | CASSEQGGKDTEAFF
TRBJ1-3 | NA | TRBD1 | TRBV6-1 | TGTGCCAGCAGTGACGTTCTAGAGGGGGCTACTTCTGGAAACACCATATATTTT | CASSDVLEGATSGNTIYF
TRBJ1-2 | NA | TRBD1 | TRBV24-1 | TGTGCCACCAGTGGGGGGACAGTAAACTATGGCTACACCTTC | CATSGGTVNYGYTF
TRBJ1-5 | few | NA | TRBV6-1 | TGTGCCAGCAGTGATCGGGGTTGGTGGCCCCAGCATTTT | CASSDRGWWPQHF
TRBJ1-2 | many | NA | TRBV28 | TGTGCCAGCAGTACCCAGCCCGGGGTAGCTAACTATGGCTACACCTTC | CASSTQPGVANYGYTF
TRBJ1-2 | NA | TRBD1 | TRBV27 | TGTGCCAGCAGTTTCTTTCCCGCGACAGGGAAGGGCTACACCTTC | CASSFFPATGKGYTF
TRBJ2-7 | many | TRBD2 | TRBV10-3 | TGTGCCATCAGAGGGACTAGCGACTCCTACGAGCAGTACTTC | CAIRGTSDSYEQYF
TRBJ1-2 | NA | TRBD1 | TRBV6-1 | TGTGCCAGCAGTGGGGGGACAGGGGGCGCGCGGGGCTACACCTTC | CASSGGTGGARGYTF
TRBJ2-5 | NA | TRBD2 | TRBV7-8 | TGTGCCAGCAGCTCCGTAGCGGGAGGAGAGACCCAGTACTTC | CASSSVAGGETQYF
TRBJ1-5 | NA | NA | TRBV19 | TGTGCCAGTCCCGACGGGGATGAGGGCAATCAGCCCCAGCATTTT | CASPDGDEGNQPQHF
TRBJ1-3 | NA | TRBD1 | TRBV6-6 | TGTGCCAGCAGTTACTCGACAGGGGGAAACACCATATATTTT | CASSYSTGGNTIYF
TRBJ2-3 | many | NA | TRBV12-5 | TGTGCTAGTGGTCCAGGCACAGATACGCAGTATTTT | CASGPGTDTQYF
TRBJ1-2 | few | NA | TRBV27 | TGTGCCAGCAGCAAAACAGGGTTTAACTATGGCTACACCTTC | CASSKTGFNYGYTF